Following are 14 T cell receptor beta chains from one sample sequenced in a study of PD-1 blockade in classical Hodgkin lymphoma. All patients relapsed after autologous stem cell transplantation, and brentuximab vedotin exposure varied. TCRdb keeps only in-frame clones here, not all; method: immunoSEQ multiplex PCR. The data contain tens of thousands of clones, around 78% of them singletons. The source was peripheral blood mononuclear cells (PBMCs), collected before the second cycle of nivolumab. Every receptor here comes from a human donor with classical Hodgkin lymphoma.

The CDR3: CAISGTSVTGELFF. The CDR3 DNA follows: TGTGCCATCAGTGGGACATCAGTCACCGGGGAGCTGTTTTTT. The chain recombines TRBV10-3 with TRBJ2-2; a weak D match, TRBD1 (5 bases). V was clipped by 4 bases and J by 4 bases, with 10 bases between them. This CDR3 contains 14 residues. The germline V gene has CDR1 ENHRY and CDR2 SYGVKD.

V and J are TRBV28 and TRBJ1-1; D uncertain. Germline V gene lookup returns CDR1 MDHEN and CDR2 SYDVKM. V was cut by 2 bases and J by 10 bases, with 8 bases left in between. The CDR3 sequence is 11 residues long. The CDR3 is CASSLGYGAFF. The CDR3 DNA is TGTGCCAGCAGTTTAGGGTACGGAGCTTTCTTT.

The chain combines TRBV6-5 with TRBJ1-1; 7 bases align to TRBD1. The V and J ends lost 0 bases and 7 bases, in that order; junction bases with no gene match: 2. The CDR3 totals 13 residues. The V gene's germline CDR1 is MNHEY and CDR2 SVGAGI. CDR3 amino acids: CASSYSTGDEAFF. The CDR3 DNA is TGTGCCAGCAGTTACTCTACAGGGGATGAAGCTTTCTTT.

This rearrangement joins TRBV4-1 to TRBJ1-5, with TRBD1 matching 7 bases. The CDR3 runs 15 residues. From germline, CDR1 is MGHRA and CDR2 YSYEKL. V gave up 4 bases and J gave up 7 bases; unmatched junction bases: 10. The CDR3 coding sequence is TGCGCCAGCAGCCCGCACAGGGGCGGGGGACAGCCCCAGCATTTT. Translated: CASSPHRGGGQPQHF.

The chain joins TRBV6-1 to TRBJ2-7; 7 positions agree with TRBD2. Germline CDR1 MNHNS, CDR2 SASEGT. After removal of 0 bases from V and 2 bases from J, the junction contained 4 bases not matched to a gene. The CDR3 spans 15 residues. The CDR3 nucleotides are TGTGCCAGCAGTGAAGCAGCGGGACGAGCCTACGAGCAGTACGTC. Translating gives CASSEAAGRAYEQYV.

Here the CDR3 DNA reads TGCAGCGCCCCGGCCCAGGGAACTGAAGCTTTCTTT. Its protein is CSAPAQGTEAFF. The chain carries TRBV29-1 and TRBJ1-1, with D perhaps TRBD1 (5 bases). Between the trimmed V and J ends, which lost 7 bases and 5 bases, there was a span of 14 bases. This CDR3 has 12 amino acids. CDR1 is SQVTM and CDR2 is ANQGSEA in the germline V gene.

This CDR3 reads CASSASGRVDEQFF. Written as DNA, the CDR3 is TGTGCCAGCAGCGCAAGCGGGAGGGTGGATGAGCAGTTCTTC. The V gene is TRBV9, the J gene TRBJ2-1, with 10 positions matching TRBD2. The V gene's germline CDR1 is SGDLS and CDR2 YYNGEE. The trim removed 3 bases at V and 8 bases at J, leaving 5 bases unmatched. The CDR3 has 14 residues.

This chain links TRBV21-1 with TRBJ1-5. TRBV21-1 is flagged as a pseudogene. CDR3 length: 13 amino acids. CDR3 region: CASSYPPGQPQHF. In DNA form, the CDR3 reads TGTGCCAGCAGCTATCCCCCGGGGCAGCCCCAGCATTTT.

V is TRBV19 and J is TRBJ2-1, with 9 bases matching TRBD2. The trim removed 5 bases at V and 9 bases at J, leaving 11 bases unmatched. This CDR3 contains 15 residues. Germline V gene sequence: CDR1 LNHDA, CDR2 SQIVND (reference sequence). In DNA form, the CDR3 reads TGTGCCAGTAGTGCCGGGACTAGCCTCTCAATTGAGCAGTTCTTC. This translates into CASSAGTSLSIEQFF.

This clone occurred a few times. The chain has TRBV12-5 and TRBJ1-5; D gene unclear. The CDR3 consists of 12 residues. Between the trimmed V and J ends, which lost 7 bases and 5 bases, there was a span of 9 bases. Germline CDR1 and CDR2: LGHNT and FRNRAP. The CDR3: CASAPGYQPQHF. Here the CDR3 DNA reads TGTGCTAGTGCCCCAGGTTATCAGCCCCAGCATTTT. Full variable domain (remainder filled in from reference TRBV12-5 and TRBJ1-5): DARVTQTPRHKVTEMGQEVTMRCQPILGHNTVFWYRQTMMQGLELLAYFRNRAPLDDSGMPKDRFSAEMPDATLATLKIQPSEPRDSAVYFCASAPGYQPQHFGDGTRLSIL.

The gene calls are TRBV11-3 and TRBJ1-1, with a possible D match to TRBD1 (6 bases). V was clipped by 3 bases and J by 9 bases, with 14 bases between them. Germline assignment: CDR1 SGHNT and CDR2 YENEEA. CDR3 size: 13 residues. The CDR3 bases are TGTGCCAGCAGCTTTCCGGGACAAGGAAAAGCTTTCTTT. Encoded protein: CASSFPGQGKAFF.

In the case of this clone: The germline gene is not matched at one end of the junction; a read error may be the cause. The V and J genes are TRBV5-4 and TRBJ2-5; TRBD2 agrees at 11 bases. There are 16 residues in the CDR3. Germline V gene lookup returns CDR1 SGHNT and CDR2 YYREEE (reference sequence). DNA for the CDR3: TGCGCCAGCAGCCAAGAGCTGGGACTAGCGGCAGAGACCCAGTACTTC. This translates into CASSQELGLAAETQYF. The complete variable domain, with remaining parts taken from reference TRBV5-4 and TRBJ2-5, reads ETGVTQSPTHLIKTRGQQVTLRCSSQSGHNTVSWYQQALGQGPQFIFQYYREEENGRGNFPPRFSGLQFPNYSSELNVNALELDDSALYLCASSQELGLAAETQYFGPGTRLLVL.

The J gene is TRBJ2-5, the V gene TRBV5-8; 7 nucleotides line up with TRBD2. The CDR3 totals 14 residues. Unmatched junction bases numbered 1, after V lost 0 bases and J lost 2 bases. Germline V gene sequence: CDR1 SGHTS, CDR2 YDEGEE. Here the CDR3 DNA reads TGTGCCAGCAGCTTGGGGGGACTACAAGAGACCCAGTACTTC. As protein: CASSLGGLQETQYF.

The chain joins TRBV7-2 to TRBJ1-6; D is unclear. Trimming cost V 0 bases and J 6 bases, with 6 bases left between them. This CDR3 comprises 14 residues. Germline CDR1 reads SGHTA; CDR2 reads FQGNSA. As DNA, the CDR3 is TGTGCCAGCAGCTTAGCGAAACCTAATTCACCCCTCCACTTT. Translating gives CASSLAKPNSPLHF.